Listed below are T cell receptor beta chains from one sample, sequenced in a study of regulatory T cells in long-lasting Graves disease. One entry per CDR3 protein results from TCRdb running MiXCR on the multiplex PCR reads. The table has 400,000 to 500,000 distinct CDR3 sequences, over 14% seen once; the top ten hold about 8%. These data are also associated with another study on T cells in Graves' hyperthyroidism and ophthalmopathy.

The input for sequencing was peripheral blood mononuclear cells (PBMCs), taken at new diagnosis, from a patient treated with antithyroid drugs. These receptors were taken from a woman aged 40 to 50 with Graves disease. CDR3s include the opening cysteine and the closing phenylalanine or tryptophan. A D gene is named only where the DNA matches it firmly. Part of the rows lack a size; the others show once, few, many or a class for expanded clones.

many | TRBD1 | TRBJ2-7 | TRBV27 | CASSSWVKGTASYEQYF | TGTGCCAGCAGTTCTTGGGTTAAGGGGACAGCCTCCTACGAGCAGTACTTC
many | - | TRBJ2-1 | TRBV5-4 | CASSLSSSSYNEQFF | TGTGCCAGCAGCTTATCGAGCAGCTCCTACAATGAGCAGTTCTTC
few | TRBD2 | TRBJ2-7 | TRBV20-1 | CSARGTSKGEQYF | TGCAGTGCTAGGGGGACTAGCAAAGGCGAGCAGTACTTC
many | - | TRBJ1-2 | TRBV27 | CASSSPQQGNYGYTF | TGTGCCAGCAGTTCCCCGCAACAGGGTAACTATGGCTACACCTTC
- | - | TRBJ2-2 | TRBV10-3 | CAISGAETNTGELFF | TGTGCCATCAGTGGGGCGGAAACGAACACCGGGGAGCTGTTTTTT
few | - | TRBJ1-5 | TRBV30 | CAWSPPYQPQHF | TGTGCCTGGAGTCCCCCTTATCAGCCCCAGCATTTT
many | TRBD1 | TRBJ1-1 | TRBV12-5 | CASGLNLANRGEAFF | TGTGCTAGTGGTCTCAACCTCGCGAACAGGGGTGAAGCTTTCTTT
many | TRBD1 | TRBJ1-2 | TRBV5-4 | CASSNRDRPCVF | TGTGCCAGCAGCAACCGGGACAGACCGTGTGTCTTC
many | TRBD2 | TRBJ2-1 | TRBV12-3/TRBV12-4 | CASSLFHLGTSSYNEQFF | TGTGCCAGCAGTTTATTTCATTTGGGGACTAGCTCCTACAATGAGCAGTTCTTC
- | TRBD2 | TRBJ2-3 | TRBV19 | CASMRREGSDTQYF | TGTGCCAGTATGAGGCGGGAGGGGTCAGATACGCAGTATTTT
many | - | TRBJ2-5 | TRBV25-1 | CASSGTVKQETQYF | TGTGCCAGCAGTGGGACGGTTAAACAAGAGACCCAGTACTTC
many | - | TRBJ1-4 | TRBV18 | CASSPDGFNEKLFF | TGTGCCAGCTCACCCGACGGTTTTAATGAAAAACTGTTTTTT
- | TRBD2 | TRBJ2-7 | TRBV29-1 | CSVEASGTYEQYF | TGCAGCGTTGAGGCTAGCGGGACCTACGAGCAGTACTTC
many | - | TRBJ1-2 | TRBV20-1 | CSATNPSGGRQNYGYTF | TGCAGTGCTACCAACCCCTCTGGGGGCAGACAGAACTATGGCTACACCTTC